This entry is about one TCR beta chain. With iRepertoire HTBI primers and Arm-PCR of CDR3 regions, TCR beta libraries were built. Each CDR3 protein is one row after TCRdb ran MiXCR on the multiplex PCR reads. The sample gives hundreds of thousands of distinct CDR3 sequences, around 16% of which show up once; approximately 25% is in the top ten. Time point defined: newly diagnosed GD, antithyroid drugs for less than 3 months. PBMCs were the source of the RNA used for TCR sequencing. These data are taken from a study of regulatory T cells in long-lasting Graves disease. The CDR3 loop spans 13 amino acids. V lost 5 bases and J 4 bases, leaving 11 bases between the germline ends. These data also formed part of another study, on T cells in Graves' hyperthyroidism and ophthalmopathy.

The chain uses TRBV12-3 or TRBV12-4 and TRBJ1-2; unclear D gene. The input for sequencing was peripheral blood mononuclear cells (PBMCs), taken at new diagnosis, from a patient treated with antithyroid drugs. The receptor was isolated from a woman aged 35-65 years with Graves disease. CDR3 nucleotide sequence: TGTGCCAGCAGTGCGTCTAGTGGCTATGGCTACACCTTC. Its translation: CASSASSGYGYTF.